The sequence of this TCR beta chain was determined in a study of blood T cell repertoires in COVID-19. At the level of the study: COVID-19 samples collected from the United States, Italy and Spain covered acute and convalescent phases. Sample material is recorded as cDNA or gDNA derived from T cells, B-cell-depleted T cells, or PBMCs.

Methods used by the authors: Counts of nucleated cells, estimated from reference gene primer amplification, were obtained. Assay: immunoSEQ multiplex PCR; the TCRdb copy retains only in-frame clones and omits some. The V and J calls and clone size come from that table; D and trimming were worked out from the DNA. Of 120,000 or so clones in the sample, approximately 80% were seen once. CDR3 length equals 13 residues. The J segment lost 7 bases and the V segment lost 1 base, leaving 5 bases of the junction unmatched. Looked up from germline, CDR1 is GTSNPN and CDR2 is SVGIG (reference sequence). The genes are TRBV30 and TRBJ1-2; 8 bases align to TRBD1. Sequencing used peripheral blood. This clonotype was obtained from a woman in her 70s with acute or convalescent COVID-19. CDR3 DNA sequence: TGTGCCTGGAGTGAACAGGGGGTAGGTGGCTACACCTTC. It is translated as CAWSEQGVGGYTF. Variable domain in full (rest from reference TRBV30 and TRBJ1-2): SQTIHQWPATLVQPVGSPLSLECTVEGTSNPNLYWYRQAAGRGLQLLFYSVGIGQISSEVPQNLSASRPQDRQFILSSKKLLLSDSGFYLCAWSEQGVGGYTFGSGTRLTVV.